Listed here is a single T cell receptor beta chain. Its antigen is undetermined. This record belongs to a study of shared clonotypes between healthy human individuals. The overall study: CD8 memory received one plate per donor, CD8 naive two, CD4 memory three and CD4 naive three.

Study-wide results and limits: In four donors, around 5.5% of naive CD4 clonotypes appeared in common. Memory subsets had estimated richness that was generally smaller than that of naive subsets.

Produced via immunoSEQ multiplex PCR; TCRdb's table is partial and in-frame only. This sample has approximately 1.5 million clones; 95% to 99% occur once, and the top ten carry less than 0.55%. V gave up 6 bases and J gave up 2 bases; unmatched junction bases: 6. The CDR3 is 14 residues long. Looked up from germline, CDR1 is MNHEY and CDR2 is SVGAGI. Sequenced sample: naive CD4+ T cells sorted from blood. Subset described: CD45RA+ positively selected. The receptor was isolated from a man younger than 40 in good health. The chain recombines TRBV6-5 with TRBJ2-7; 8 nucleotides line up with TRBD2. The CDR3, as DNA: TGTGCCAGCAGAAAACTAGCGGACACCTACGAGCAGTACTTC. It translates to CASRKLADTYEQYF.